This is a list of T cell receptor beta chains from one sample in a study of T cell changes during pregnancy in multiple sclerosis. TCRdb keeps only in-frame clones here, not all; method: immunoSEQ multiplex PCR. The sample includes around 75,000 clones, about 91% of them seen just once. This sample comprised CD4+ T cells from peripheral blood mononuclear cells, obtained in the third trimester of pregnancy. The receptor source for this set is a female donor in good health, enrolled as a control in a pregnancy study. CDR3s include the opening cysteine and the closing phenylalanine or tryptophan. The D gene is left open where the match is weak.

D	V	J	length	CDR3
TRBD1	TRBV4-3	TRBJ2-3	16	CASSQLTGGYRDTQYF
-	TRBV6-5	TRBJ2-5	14	CASRQQGPRETQYF
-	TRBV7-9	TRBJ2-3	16	CASSLAPGSSIDTQYF
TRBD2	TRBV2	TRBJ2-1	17	CASRPPSGVFSYNEQFF
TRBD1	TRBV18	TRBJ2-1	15	CASSPPWTGLNEQFF
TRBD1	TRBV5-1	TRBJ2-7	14	CASRPGQGPYEQYF
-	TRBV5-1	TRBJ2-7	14	CASTPGLVAYEQYF
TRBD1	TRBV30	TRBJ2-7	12	CAWARGNHEQYF
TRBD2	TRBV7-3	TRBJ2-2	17	CASSPNGGGPNTGELFF
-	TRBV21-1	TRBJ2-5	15	CASSRRSPSTETQYF
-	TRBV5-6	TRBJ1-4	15	CASSLGWRENEKLFF
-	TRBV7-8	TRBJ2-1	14	CASSPRGEYNEQFF
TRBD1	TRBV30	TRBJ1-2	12	CAWSRQGLGYTF
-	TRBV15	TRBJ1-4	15	CATSIGGVTNEKLFF
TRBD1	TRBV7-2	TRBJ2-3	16	CASSPNRQGATDTQYF
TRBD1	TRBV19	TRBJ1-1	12	CASSYLDRGTFF
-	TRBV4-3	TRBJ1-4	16	CASSQGVGDGREKLFF
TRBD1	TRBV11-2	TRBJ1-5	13	CASSWTGEQPQHF
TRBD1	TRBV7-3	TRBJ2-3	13	CASSQQGGDTQYF
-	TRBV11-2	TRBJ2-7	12	CASSLDRYEQYF
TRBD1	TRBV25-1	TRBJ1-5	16	CASSESSRGPGQPQHF
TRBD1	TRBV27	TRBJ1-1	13	CASSFRGLTEAFF
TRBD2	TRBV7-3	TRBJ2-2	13	CASSWAGAGELFF
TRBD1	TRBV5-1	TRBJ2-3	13	CASRQGNTDTQYF
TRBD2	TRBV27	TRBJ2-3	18	CASSSGLAGGRSTDTQYF
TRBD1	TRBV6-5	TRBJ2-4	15	CASSYLGQGLDIQYF
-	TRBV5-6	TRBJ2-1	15	CASSLARTYYNEQFF
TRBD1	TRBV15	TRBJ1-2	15	CATSRLGQSNYGYTF
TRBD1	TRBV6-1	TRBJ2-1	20	CASSEFFWGSTGTGDNEQFF
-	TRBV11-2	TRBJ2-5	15	CASSLGTRGQETQYF
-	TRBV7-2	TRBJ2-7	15	CASSLVWQSSYEQYF